This T cell receptor (beta chain) was sequenced in a study of read filtering for tumor transcriptome and immune sequencing. Looking at the study overall: IR-seq gave about 3.5 to 11 million TCR reads per sample; RNA-seq gave about 75 to 1,400.

From about 400 ng of RNA, a library with molecular barcoded alpha/delta and beta/gamma adaptors was made. TCRdb passed the reads through MiXCR, listing each CDR3 protein once. The table includes approximately 20,000 distinct CDR3 sequences, roughly 15% detected once. This clonotype was seen ten or more times. CDR3 length: 13 residues. Germline V CDR1 and CDR2: MDHEN, SYDVKM. V gave up 6 bases and J gave up 1 base, with 9 bases separating them. This clonotype originated in a donor aged 40 or older with multiple myeloma. The rearrangement joins TRBV28 to TRBJ1-2; D is uncertain. Sequencing was carried out using a population of CD138-negative cells sorted from bone marrow. The CDR3 region is CASRMLGNYGYTF. CDR3 nucleotides: TGTGCCAGCAGAATGTTGGGTAACTATGGCTACACCTTC.